Shown below are 4 T cell receptor beta chains from a single sample sequenced in a study of shared clonotypes between healthy human individuals. The table came from immunoSEQ multiplex PCR; TCRdb's copy has only in-frame clones and leaves some out. This sample carries about 2,200,000 clones, approximately 94% of them seen once, and the ten largest clones take under 2%. The naive CD8 fraction comprised CD45RO-negative cells positively selected for CCR7 and excluded terminally differentiated effector memory CD45RA+ cells. Input material: naive CD8+ T cells from PBMCs. The receptors derive from a man between 18 and 29 years old in good health. Some clones in this sample may be carry-over from other donors' samples.

The chain has TRBV4-3 and TRBJ2-6; no clear D. Germline V lookup: CDR1 LGHNA, CDR2 YSLEER. The CDR3 totals 19 residues. The V gene lost 1 base and the J gene lost 0 bases, with 16 bases spanning the gap. DNA of the CDR3: TGCGCCAGCAGCCAAGTTGGTTGGGCAAGGGACTCTGGGGCCAACGTCCTGACTTTC. Protein sequence: CASSQVGWARDSGANVLTF.

The chain links TRBV28 to TRBJ2-7; D is unclear. The CDR3 sequence is 14 residues long. The germline CDR1 and CDR2 sequences are MDHEN and SYDVKM. Deletions cut 2 bases from V and 3 bases from J, with 11 bases between. The CDR3 here is CASSLKLVDYEQYF. Here the CDR3 DNA reads TGTGCCAGCAGTTTAAAGTTGGTAGACTACGAGCAGTACTTC.

The V call is TRBV29-1, the J call TRBJ2-5, with D uncertain. Germline V gene lookup returns CDR1 SQVTM and CDR2 ANQGSEA. Trimming removed 1 base from V and 7 bases from J, with 7 bases in between. CDR3 length: 11 amino acids. The CDR3 DNA is TGCAGCGTTGAAGGGTACGGGACCCAGTACTTC. It codes for CSVEGYGTQYF.

This chain links TRBV5-4 with TRBJ1-2, with 9 bases fitting TRBD1. CDR1 is SGHNT and CDR2 is YYREEE in the germline V gene (reference sequence). The CDR3 spans 14 residues. The V gene end was trimmed by 4 bases and the J gene end by 7 bases; junction bases not matched to a gene: 8. As DNA, the CDR3 is TGTGCCAGCAGCCTGGAGGGACAGGGCTCTGGCTACACCTTC. This translates into CASSLEGQGSGYTF.